These 28 T cell receptor beta chains were sequenced from one sample in a study of blood T cell repertoires in COVID-19. Some clones are missing from TCRdb's copy, which holds only in-frame ones; the method was immunoSEQ multiplex PCR. The profile covers 430,000 or so clones, with approximately 90% appearing a single time and about 0.91% taken by the ten largest. The sequencing input was peripheral blood. These receptors originate from a man younger than 35 with COVID-19, enrolled during active disease.

V is TRBV4-1 and J is TRBJ1-5; the D is unclear. Germline V lookup: CDR1 MGHRA, CDR2 YSYEKL. The CDR3 has 14 amino acids. V was trimmed by 3 bases and J by 1 base, leaving 7 bases between them. Written as DNA, the CDR3 is TGCGCCAGCAGCCATGTTGCGAGCAATCAGCCCCAGCATTTT. This encodes CASSHVASNQPQHF.

In this sample, this clone turned up once. The chain employs TRBV2 and TRBJ1-4, with D uncertain. Trimming left V 7 bases short and J 7 bases short, with 13 bases between. The CDR3 is made up of 13 amino acids. Per germline, CDR1 SNHLY and CDR2 FYNNEI. The CDR3 coding sequence is TGTGCCAGCAACGGAGCGGCGAGTGAAAAACTGTTTTTT. Translated, it gives CASNGAASEKLFF.

The J gene is TRBJ1-1, the V gene TRBV6-6, with TRBD1 matching over 7 bases. There are 11 residues in the CDR3. Germline lookup yields CDR1 MNHNY and CDR2 SVGAGI (reference sequence). V gave up 6 bases and J gave up 8 bases; unmatched junction bases: 3. CDR3 protein: CASRSQGEAFF. The CDR3 region has the DNA TGTGCCAGCAGGTCACAGGGGGAAGCTTTCTTT.

This rearrangement joins TRBV19 to TRBJ2-2; D is possibly TRBD1 (5 bases). Germline CDR1 LNHDA, CDR2 SQIVND (reference sequence). Trimming stripped 4 bases from V and 0 bases from J, with 9 bases between. The CDR3 runs 15 residues. The CDR3 loop is CASSRSGPNTGELFF. The CDR3 coding sequence is TGTGCCAGTAGTAGGTCAGGGCCGAACACCGGGGAGCTGTTTTTT.

This CDR3 reads CASSPGTGEANYGYTF. The CDR3 DNA sequence: TGTGCCAGCTCACCAGGGACAGGCGAAGCTAACTATGGCTACACCTTC. The gene calls are TRBV18 and TRBJ1-2; 8 bases agree with TRBD1. This CDR3 region has 16 residues. Germline V gene data show CDR1 as KGHSH and CDR2 as LQKENI. Unmatched junction bases numbered 5, after V lost 2 bases and J lost 0 bases.

The genes are TRBV12-3 or TRBV12-4 and TRBJ1-5; D unresolved. The CDR3 has 13 residues. Trimming pared 5 bases from V and 9 bases from J, leaving 14 bases between. For the CDR3, the DNA is TGTGCCAGCAGTCAAACCCCTATTCGGCCCCAGCATTTT. Translation: CASSQTPIRPQHF.

The chain links TRBV11-1 to TRBJ2-5; D gene unclear. In germline, CDR1 is SGHAT, CDR2 FQDESV (reference sequence). Trimming left V 0 bases short and J 4 bases short, with 6 bases between. The CDR3 contains 13 residues. The CDR3: CASSLATVETQYF. The CDR3 DNA reads TGTGCCAGCAGCTTAGCCACAGTAGAGACCCAGTACTTC.

The chain is built from TRBV27 and TRBJ2-7, with TRBD2 matching 7 bases. Germline V gene sequence: CDR1 MNHEY, CDR2 SMNVEV (reference sequence). J gave up 2 bases and V 3 bases, and 4 bases lay outside the gene matches. The CDR3 totals 14 residues. CDR3 DNA: TGTGCCAGCAGTTTCGAAAGCGGGGCCTACGAGCAGTACTTC. Protein: CASSFESGAYEQYF.

The CDR3 loop is CASSWAGGYGYTF. The CDR3 coding sequence is TGTGCCAGCAGTTGGGCAGGTGGCTATGGCTACACCTTC. The chain joins TRBV27 to TRBJ1-2; the D is unclear. Germline V gives CDR1 MNHEY, CDR2 SMNVEV (reference sequence). V was pared by 4 bases and J by 4 bases, with 10 bases between. The CDR3 is made up of 13 amino acids.

The rearrangement uses TRBV27 and TRBJ2-1; 13 bases map to TRBD2. The CDR3 extends over 15 amino acids. The V gene end was trimmed by 5 bases and the J gene end by 6 bases; junction bases not matched to a gene: 4. Germline CDR1 is MNHEY and CDR2 is SMNVEV (reference sequence). Written as DNA, the CDR3 is TGTGCCAGCAGTCCGACTAGCGGGAGGTTCAATGAGCAGTTCTTC. Its protein product is CASSPTSGRFNEQFF.

This chain links TRBV12-3 or TRBV12-4 with TRBJ2-7, with TRBD1 as a possible D gene (5 bases). V lost 5 bases, J lost 7 bases, and 12 bases lay in between. CDR3 length: 12 residues. The CDR3 nucleotides read TGTGCCAGCAGTCAGGACACCTTGGAGCAGTACTTC. Encoded protein: CASSQDTLEQYF.

The J gene is TRBJ2-2, the V gene TRBV7-9; D is perhaps TRBD2 (5 bases). The germline gives CDR1 SEHNR, CDR2 FQNEAQ (reference sequence). The CDR3 length is 14 residues. Trimming pared 1 base from V and 3 bases from J, leaving 6 bases between. The CDR3 DNA follows: TGTGCCAGCAGCTTAGGGGGAGACACCGGGGAGCTGTTTTTT. Translation: CASSLGGDTGELFF.

This rearrangement joins TRBV5-1 to TRBJ1-3; 8 bases fit TRBD1. The length of the CDR3 is 17 residues. Germline V gives CDR1 SGHRS, CDR2 YFSETQ. Losses at the gene ends were 2 bases for V and 2 bases for J; bases not matched to a gene: 9. The CDR3 sequence is CASSFTSTGGAGNTIYF. CDR3 sequence (DNA): TGCGCCAGCAGCTTTACCTCAACAGGGGGTGCTGGAAACACCATATATTTT.

The chain has TRBV19 and TRBJ1-2, with 9 bases lining up with TRBD1. Germline V lookup: CDR1 LNHDA, CDR2 SQIVND (reference sequence). The CDR3 runs 17 residues. The junction had 13 bases not matched to a gene; V was cut back by 4 bases and J by 4 bases. The chain's CDR3 is CASSSSGTGISGYGYTF. The CDR3 DNA reads as TGTGCCAGTAGTAGTTCCGGGACAGGGATCTCCGGCTATGGCTACACCTTC.

The V call is TRBV12-5, the J call TRBJ2-1; 7 positions agree with TRBD2. Germline V gene lookup returns CDR1 LGHNT and CDR2 FRNRAP. The CDR3 is made up of 15 amino acids. The V segment lost 1 base and the J segment 6 bases; nucleotides outside the gene matches: 6. CDR3 in DNA: TGTGCTAGTGGTTTGGGCGGGAGTATCGGCAATGAGCAGTTCTTC. Translation gives CASGLGGSIGNEQFF.

CDR3 in DNA: TGTGCCAGCAGCTTGGCGAGGGGGACCCTCTACGAGCAGTACTTC. Translation gives CASSLARGTLYEQYF. This chain uses TRBV5-5 with TRBJ2-7; D is possibly TRBD1 (6 bases). Germline values: CDR1 SGHKS, CDR2 YYEKEE (reference sequence). Trimming stripped 0 bases from V and 3 bases from J, with 13 bases between. The CDR3 covers 15 residues. The full variable domain, completed using reference TRBV5-5 and TRBJ2-7, is DAGVTQSPTHLIKTRGQQVTLRCSPISGHKSVSWYQQVLGQGPQFIFQYYEKEERGRGNFPDRFSARQFPNYSSELNVNALLLGDSALYLCASSLARGTLYEQYFGPGTRLTVT.

The chain combines TRBV11-3 with TRBJ2-1; 13 bases match TRBD2. CDR3 size: 16 residues. Germline trimming cut 5 bases from V and 6 bases from J; bases unmatched to any gene: 7. The germline V gene has CDR1 SGHNT and CDR2 YENEEA. The CDR3 DNA follows: TGTGCCAGCAGCCCAACCGGGACTAGCGGGATCAATGAGCAGTTCTTC. This codes for CASSPTGTSGINEQFF.

The chain links TRBV11-3 to TRBJ2-1; 10 positions match TRBD2. This CDR3 contains 14 residues. Germline values: CDR1 SGHNT, CDR2 YENEEA. The J segment lost 4 bases and the V segment lost 5 bases, leaving 2 bases of the junction unmatched. The CDR3 sequence: CASSLAGEYNEQFF. In nucleotides, the CDR3 is TGTGCCAGCAGCCTAGCGGGAGAATACAATGAGCAGTTCTTC.

This clone appeared once. This chain links TRBV3-1 (or the pseudogene TRBV3-2) with TRBJ2-5; D unclear. In germline, CDR1 is LGHDT, CDR2 YNNKEL (reference sequence). Deletions cut 3 bases from V and 4 bases from J, with 18 bases between. This CDR3 is 16 amino acids long. This CDR3 reads CASSHGLHRVGETQYF. CDR3 nucleotides: TGTGCCAGCAGCCACGGTCTACACCGGGTAGGAGAGACCCAGTACTTC.

This clone has a handful of counts. The chain joins TRBV7-9 to TRBJ1-5, with D possibly TRBD1 on 6 matching bases. CDR1 and CDR2 (germline): SEHNR, FQNEAQ (reference sequence). Trimming shortened V by 4 bases and J by 3 bases, and 10 bases separated the two germline ends. This CDR3 has 14 amino acids. CDR3 loop: CASSSSGANQPQHF. CDR3 DNA sequence: TGTGCCAGCAGCTCCTCAGGGGCCAATCAGCCCCAGCATTTT. Based on the CDR3 plus reference TRBV7-9 and TRBJ1-5, the full variable domain is DTGVSQNPRHKITKRGQNVTFRCDPISEHNRLYWYRQTLGQGPEFLTYFQNEAQLEKSRLLSDRFSAERPKGSFSTLEIQRTEQGDSAMYLCASSSSGANQPQHFGDGTRLSIL.

This clone came up once. This chain connects TRBV7-3 to TRBJ2-3; TRBD2 agrees at 10 bases. V lost 5 bases to trimming and J lost 4 bases; unmatched junction nucleotides: 3. The V gene's germline CDR1 is SGHTA and CDR2 FQGTGA. The CDR3 totals 14 residues. The CDR3 DNA sequence: TGTGCCAGCAGCCCGGGGACTAGCGCAGATACGCAGTATTTT. This sequence encodes CASSPGTSADTQYF.

This clone was seen only once. This chain connects TRBV5-6 to TRBJ1-3; D remains ambiguous. CDR1 SGHDT and CDR2 YYEEEE come from the germline V gene. The length of the CDR3 is 14 residues. V dropped 1 base and J dropped 1 base, with 6 bases sitting between them. DNA of the CDR3: TGTGCCAGCAGCTTGCGGGGTTCTGGAAACACCATATATTTT. Amino acids: CASSLRGSGNTIYF.

The rearrangement joins TRBV21-1 to TRBJ2-1; TRBD2, the D gene given by the table, was not confirmed from the DNA. TRBV21-1 is a pseudogene segment. The CDR3 sequence is 13 residues long. CDR3 DNA: TGTGCCAGCAGGTTGTCTAGCGGGGTTGAGCAGTTCTTC. As protein: CASRLSSGVEQFF.

V is TRBV18 and J is TRBJ1-4; D gene uncertain. Between the trimmed V and J ends, which lost 3 bases and 3 bases, there was a span of 11 bases. The CDR3 consists of 15 residues. Germline loops: CDR1 KGHSH, CDR2 LQKENI. In DNA, the CDR3 is TGTGCCAGCTCACCTAGCTCCGGCGCTAATGAAAAACTGTTTTTT. Its protein product is CASSPSSGANEKLFF.

V gene TRBV3-1 (or the pseudogene TRBV3-2) combines with J gene TRBJ2-1, with TRBD2 identical over 10 bases. This CDR3 region has 18 residues. The trim removed 0 bases at V and 2 bases at J, leaving 7 bases unmatched. Germline V CDR1 and CDR2: LGHDT, YNNKEL (reference sequence). The CDR3 DNA sequence: TGTGCCAGCAGCCAAGATTCAGCGGGAGGGTGGGCCTACAATGAGCAGTTCTTC. It translates to CASSQDSAGGWAYNEQFF.

The CDR3 DNA sequence: TGTGCAAGTCGCTTAGTCGGCGCGTTGGCGGGGGGGAGCACAGATACGCAGTATTTT. Protein sequence: CASRLVGALAGGSTDTQYF. The chain employs TRBV12-2 and TRBJ2-3; whether TRBD2, the table's D call, matches the DNA was not checked. TRBV12-2 is reported as a pseudogene. There are 19 residues in the CDR3.

Only one count was recorded for this clone. CDR3 protein: CASSIKRESYEQYF. DNA of the CDR3: TGTGCCAGTAGTATAAAGCGGGAGTCGTACGAGCAGTACTTC. The chain is built from TRBV19 and TRBJ2-7, with TRBD2 matching 8 bases. CDR1 is LNHDA and CDR2 is SQIVND in the germline V gene (reference sequence). J was trimmed by 4 bases and V by 2 bases; bases with no gene match: 4. The CDR3 length is 14 residues.

V usage is TRBV7-9 and J usage is TRBJ2-3, with TRBD2 matching over 12 bases. This CDR3 is built from 18 residues. Germline-derived CDR1 and CDR2 are SEHNR and FQNEAQ (reference sequence). Losses at the gene ends were 2 bases for V and 6 bases for J; bases not matched to a gene: 12. Here the CDR3 reads CASSLTVRLAGDGDTQYF. The CDR3 DNA follows: TGTGCCAGCAGCTTAACTGTAAGACTAGCGGGAGATGGGGATACGCAGTATTTT.